This entry describes one T cell receptor (beta chain). No antigen is known for it. Per-nucleotide qualities are absent, and no much larger clonotype sits a single base away. CDR1 SNHLY and CDR2 FYNNEI are derived from the germline V gene. Spanning cysteine to phenylalanine, the CDR3 consists of 15 amino acids. The entry retains the CDR3 DNA only, 45 bases that are in frame from base 1. V loses 2 bases of germline sequence and J loses 1 base, and the interval between the two ends is 12 bases. The collaborating institutions used their own protocols to collect whole blood in K2EDTA tubes. For TCRbeta analysis, collaborator samples were shipped as frozen whole blood, as isolated PBMCs, or as DNA extracted from either sample type. The data stem from a study of blood T cell repertoires in COVID-19 (dated by TCRdb to the early 2020s). About the study as a whole: The collaborator samples originated in the United States, Italy and Spain and spanned the acute and convalescent phases of COVID-19. Samples were obtained from the ongoing ImmuneRACE study (first 160 participants) and from some 1,200 subjects provided by 6 global collaborators. The material from the prospective study consisted of cDNA or gDNA derived from T cells, B-cell-depleted T cells, or PBMCs. Sample metadata almost always included a de-identified subject ID, COVID-19 status, age in years and sex. Subjects who had been exposed to COVID-19, were actively infected with it, or had recovered from it provided the deeply sampled blood TCRbeta repertoires that made up the dataset. Where available, HLA class I and class II types were taken from metadata supplied by the sample provider and were not determined by assay-based typing. The repertoires were released in a freely available public database meant as a resource for research on the immune response to SARS-CoV-2. Results the study describes overall, beyond this receptor: How much clinical and demographic metadata was included differed by source and by participant, and the metadata was provided uncurated.

TCRbeta CDR3 regions were amplified from genomic DNA using the immunoSEQ Assay, a bias-controlled multiplex PCR. Processing in the source paper ran as follows. Within the assay, amplification of reference gene primers was used to estimate how many nucleated cells each sample contained. To quantify the absolute abundance of each unique TCRbeta CDR3 rearrangement, sequence reads were collapsed and filtered. Productive Simpson clonality was computed per sample as the square root of Simpson's diversity index over productive rearrangements. Held by TCRdb, this immuneACCESS table contains in-frame sequences only and omits some clones. Under half of the omission traces to an unresolved V gene where checked; the cause of the rest is unknown. V and J calls and clone size are copied from that table; D and trimming were computed from the DNA. Present in this sample are around 150,000 clones, around 86% of which were seen just once. Around 0.99% of the sample comes from the top ten.

Rearrangement joined TRBV2 to TRBJ2-7; tentative D gene TRBD1, with 6 bases matching. Sequencing used peripheral blood. The clonotype originates from a man younger than 35 with acute or convalescent COVID-19. The CDR3 here reads CASSEIGQLSYEQYF. The nucleotides are TGTGCCAGCAGTGAAATAGGACAGCTTTCCTACGAGCAGTACTTC.